This TCR beta chain was sequenced during a study of T cell responses to AZD1222 COVID-19 vaccine. Study-level information: Second-dose groups at about 4 or about 12 weeks were pooled. Study outcomes and limitations: Possibly, clonal diversity was underestimated; donors were largely white British and included more females. As reported, nearly half of all spike-specific TCRs target variant regions that are unmutated.

CDR1 is MNHNS and CDR2 is SASEGT in the germline V gene. The CDR3 runs 14 residues. V lost 2 bases and J 5 bases, leaving 12 bases between the germline ends. A word on this clone: Antigen unknown.

Repertoires were generated with immunoSEQ multiplex PCR, while TCRdb's copy carries only in-frame clones and drops some. The sample holds around 140,000 clones, roughly nine tenths seen once. The source is an adult in good health. Sequencing used peripheral blood, obtained on day 0 of AZD1222 vaccination. V and J are TRBV6-1 and TRBJ1-1; a weak D match, TRBD1 (6 bases). The CDR3, as DNA: TGTGCCAGCAGTGAACGGGGAAGGGGGACTGAAGCTTTCTTT. Translating it yields CASSERGRGTEAFF.